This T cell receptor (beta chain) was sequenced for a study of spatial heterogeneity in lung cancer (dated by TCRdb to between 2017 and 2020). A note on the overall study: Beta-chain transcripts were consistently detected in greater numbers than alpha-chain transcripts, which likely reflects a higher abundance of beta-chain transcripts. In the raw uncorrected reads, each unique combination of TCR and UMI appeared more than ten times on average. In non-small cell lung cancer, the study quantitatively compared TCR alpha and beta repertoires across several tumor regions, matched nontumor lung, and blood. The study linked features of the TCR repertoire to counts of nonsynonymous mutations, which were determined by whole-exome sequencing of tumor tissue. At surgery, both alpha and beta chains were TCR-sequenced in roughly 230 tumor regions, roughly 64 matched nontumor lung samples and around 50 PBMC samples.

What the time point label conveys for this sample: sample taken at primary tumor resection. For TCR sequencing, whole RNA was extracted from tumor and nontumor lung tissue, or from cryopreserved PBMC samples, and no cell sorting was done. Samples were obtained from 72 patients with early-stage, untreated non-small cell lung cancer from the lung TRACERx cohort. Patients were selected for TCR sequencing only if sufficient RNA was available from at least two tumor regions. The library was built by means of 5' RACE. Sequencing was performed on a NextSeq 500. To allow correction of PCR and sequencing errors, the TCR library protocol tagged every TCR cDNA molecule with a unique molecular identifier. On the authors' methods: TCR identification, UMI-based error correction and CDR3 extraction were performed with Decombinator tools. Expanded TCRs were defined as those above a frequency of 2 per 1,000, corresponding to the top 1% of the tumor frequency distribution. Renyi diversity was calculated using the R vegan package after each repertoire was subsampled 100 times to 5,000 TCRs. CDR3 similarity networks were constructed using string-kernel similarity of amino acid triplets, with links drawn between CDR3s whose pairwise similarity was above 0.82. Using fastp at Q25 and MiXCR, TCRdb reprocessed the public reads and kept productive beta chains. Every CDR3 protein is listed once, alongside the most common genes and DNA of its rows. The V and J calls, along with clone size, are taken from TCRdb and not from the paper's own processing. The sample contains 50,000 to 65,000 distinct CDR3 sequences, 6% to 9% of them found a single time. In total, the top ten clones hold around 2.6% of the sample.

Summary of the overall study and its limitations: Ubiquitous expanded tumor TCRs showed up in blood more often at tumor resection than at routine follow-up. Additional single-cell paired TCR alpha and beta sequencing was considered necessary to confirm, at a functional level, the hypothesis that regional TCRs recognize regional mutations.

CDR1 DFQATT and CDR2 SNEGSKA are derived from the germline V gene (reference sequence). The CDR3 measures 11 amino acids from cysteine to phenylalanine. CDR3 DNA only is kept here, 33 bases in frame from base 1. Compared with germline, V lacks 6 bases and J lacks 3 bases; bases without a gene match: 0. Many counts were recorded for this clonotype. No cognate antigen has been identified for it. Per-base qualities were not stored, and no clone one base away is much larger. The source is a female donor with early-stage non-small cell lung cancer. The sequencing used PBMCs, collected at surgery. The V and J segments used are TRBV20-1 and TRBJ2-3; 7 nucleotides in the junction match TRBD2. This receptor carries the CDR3 CSAGGTDTQYF. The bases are TGCAGTGCCGGGGGGACAGATACGCAGTATTTT.